This TCR beta chain was obtained from a study of blood T cell repertoires in COVID-19. Study at large: From T cells, B-cell-depleted T cells, or PBMCs came the material, which was cDNA or gDNA.

This clone was seen more than once but under ten times. Original analysis: For nucleated cells, counts were estimated from reference gene primer amplification. Data came from immunoSEQ multiplex PCR; TCRdb stores just in-frame clones and leaves some out. V, J and clone size reflect that table, while D and trimming were determined from the DNA. The data show 200,000 or so clones, about four fifths seen once. Per germline, CDR1 SGHAT and CDR2 FQDESV (reference sequence). The germline V and J ends were trimmed by 1 base and 8 bases, with 18 bases remaining between them. The length of the CDR3 is 16 residues.

V is TRBV11-1 and J is TRBJ2-1, with unresolved D. Sequenced material: peripheral blood. The sequence was collected from a woman aged 80 or over with acute or convalescent COVID-19. CDR3 protein: CASSLVFGQRGDEQFF. CDR3 bases: TGTGCCAGCAGCTTAGTTTTTGGCCAGAGAGGCGATGAGCAGTTCTTC.